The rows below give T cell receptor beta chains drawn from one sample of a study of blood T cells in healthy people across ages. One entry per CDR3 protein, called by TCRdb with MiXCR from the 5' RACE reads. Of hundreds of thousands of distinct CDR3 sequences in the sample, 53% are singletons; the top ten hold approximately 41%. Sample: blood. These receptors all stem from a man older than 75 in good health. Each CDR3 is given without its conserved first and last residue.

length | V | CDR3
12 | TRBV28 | ASTWRHLTGELF
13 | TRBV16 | ASSHQQGYQETQY
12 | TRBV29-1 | SVGFTSGRQYAY
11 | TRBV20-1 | SARGLAWDTQY
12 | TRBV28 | ASSLTGGGGGYT
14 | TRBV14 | ASSQVRGPRLNEQF
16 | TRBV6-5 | ASSYPPLAGRTYNEQF
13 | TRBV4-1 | ASSQTRVTYNEQF
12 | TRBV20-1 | SATASVNTGELF
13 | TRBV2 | ASSEDGGSVRYAY
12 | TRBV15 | ATSRTHSGNTIY
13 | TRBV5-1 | ASSPADVSESPLH
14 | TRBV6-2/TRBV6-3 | ASSYGSGRAKETQY
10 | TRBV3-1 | ASLAGDYGYT
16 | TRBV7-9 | ASSSPPTSGRAVRYAY
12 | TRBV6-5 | ASSYLQTNSPLH
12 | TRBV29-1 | SVEVLAGRREQY
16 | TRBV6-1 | ASSSRGIAGVNSYEQY
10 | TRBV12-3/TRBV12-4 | ASREGTQPQH
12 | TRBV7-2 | ASSLPNYGNEQY
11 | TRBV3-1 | ASSLRGGETQY
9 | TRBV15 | APNGISPLH
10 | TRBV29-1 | SVEENHYGYT
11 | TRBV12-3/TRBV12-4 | ASSMIVEGNAY
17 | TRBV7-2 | ASSLDGPGSSRGVYGYT
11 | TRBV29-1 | SVGVGSNQPQH
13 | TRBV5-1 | ASSVSGDSNQPQH
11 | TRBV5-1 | ASSGTGGGGYT
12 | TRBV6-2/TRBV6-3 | ASSLSQDHRYAY
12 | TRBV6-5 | ASSYSTSSYEQY
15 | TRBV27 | ASSSAKLWGSGEKLF
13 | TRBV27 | ASSVTSVSSYEQY
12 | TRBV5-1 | ASSREGATDTQY
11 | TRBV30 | AWSVEGNTEAF
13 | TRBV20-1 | SALDAGEAYNEQF
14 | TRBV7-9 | ASSLTRGIFGNEQF
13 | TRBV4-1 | ASSQGKFSYNEQF
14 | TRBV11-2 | ASSLYYQSSYNEQF
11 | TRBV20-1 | SAETGLGTEAF
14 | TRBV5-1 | ASSLSASSGAYEQY
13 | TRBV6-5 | ASSYSQGVVGEQY
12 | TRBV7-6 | ASSVGVTLNEQF
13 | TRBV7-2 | ASSPQGLSSYEQY
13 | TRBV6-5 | ASSYGAGGPDEQY
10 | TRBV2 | ASMDREYEQY
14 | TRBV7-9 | ASSPLVAGGHRYAY